The present TCR beta chain was sequenced within a study of tumor-infiltrating lymphocytes in primary liver carcinoma. Study conclusions and caveats: Tumor tissue displayed a significantly greater top-250-clone fraction than blood (p = 0.039).

Researchers generated TCR beta cDNA from about 500 ng of total RNA, relying on a constant-region primer. Three nested multiplex PCR rounds of slightly modified ARM-PCR generated TCR beta libraries. Two initial PCR rounds of ten to eleven cycles each paired TRBV1-TRBV30 forward primers with a C-beta reverse primer. In TCRdb, the multiplex PCR reads were re-called with MiXCR into one record per CDR3 protein. The repertoire holds roughly 80,000 distinct CDR3 sequences, with 69% as singletons. For each extraction, RNA and DNA were obtained together from 20-30 mg of unsorted bulk tissue. Comments on this clonotype: What it binds is unknown. Being one base from a much bigger clone, this may be a read error.

CDR1 and CDR2 from the germline V gene are SGHDT and YYEEEE. Trimming removed 1 base from V and 5 bases from J, with 10 bases in between. The CDR3 is made up of 13 amino acids. Sequencing input: tumor-adjacent normal liver tissue. The TCR was taken from a man aged 35-49 years with primary liver carcinoma and hepatitis B virus infection. The V call is TRBV5-6, the J call TRBJ2-7, with D unclear. The DNA for the CDR3 is TGTGCCAGCAGCTTGAAAGCGACCCACGAGCAGTACTTC. Protein sequence: CASSLKATHEQYF.